These 6 T cell receptor beta chains were sequenced from one sample in a study of blood T cell repertoires in COVID-19. The table came from immunoSEQ multiplex PCR; TCRdb's copy has only in-frame clones and leaves some out. The sample lists 110,000 or so clones, approximately 90% seen once, with 4.6% in the top ten. The sequencing input was peripheral blood. Source of these receptors: a woman between 50 and 59 years old with acute or convalescent COVID-19.

The chain combines TRBV19 with TRBJ2-1; 8 bases fit TRBD2. The CDR3 loop spans 14 amino acids. Germline values: CDR1 LNHDA, CDR2 SQIVND (reference sequence). The J segment lost 2 bases and the V segment lost 10 bases, leaving 7 bases of the junction unmatched. This CDR3 reads CATSTSGPYNEQFF. CDR3 DNA: TGTGCCACAAGTACTAGCGGCCCCTACAATGAGCAGTTCTTC. Full variable domain (remainder filled in from reference TRBV19 and TRBJ2-1): DGGITQSPKYLFRKEGQNVTLSCEQNLNHDAMYWYRQDPGQGLRLIYYSQIVNDFQKGDIAEGYSVSREKKESFPLTVTSAQKNPTAFYLCATSTSGPYNEQFFGPGTRLTVL.

This clone was observed once. The genes are TRBV24-1 and TRBJ1-2, with a tentative D call TRBD1 (6 bases). V lost 11 bases, J lost 8 bases, and 29 bases lay in between. This CDR3 is built from 16 residues. Germline V CDR1 and CDR2: KGHDR, SFDVKD. This chain's CDR3 is CARGRWYGKAKWGYTF. Here the CDR3 DNA reads TGTGCCAGGGGGCGGTGGTATGGGAAGGCGAAGTGGGGCTACACCTTC.

This chain connects TRBV4-1 to TRBJ1-1; the D is unclear. Trimming pared 7 bases from V and 1 base from J, leaving 10 bases between. In germline, CDR1 is MGHRA, CDR2 YSYEKL. This CDR3 is built from 13 residues. For the CDR3, the DNA is TGCGCCAGCAACCAGGAGCAGAACACTGAAGCTTTCTTT. It encodes CASNQEQNTEAFF.

The chain employs TRBV4-3 and TRBJ1-4; D perhaps matches TRBD1 (5 bases). Looked up from germline, CDR1 is LGHNA and CDR2 is YSLEER. CDR3 length: 17 amino acids. V was cut by 0 bases and J by 5 bases, with 16 bases left in between. This chain's CDR3 is CASSQEVQFRGNEKLFF. Written as DNA, the CDR3 is TGCGCCAGCAGCCAAGAGGTACAGTTCCGGGGGAATGAAAAACTGTTTTTT.

CDR3 coding DNA: TGTGCCAGCAGTCCAGGTGGAGCGGGAGGCGGGAATGAGCAGTTCTTC. Protein product: CASSPGGAGGGNEQFF. The chain uses TRBV7-6 and TRBJ2-1; 9 bases line up with TRBD2. CDR3 length equals 16 residues. Germline CDR1 and CDR2: SGHVS and FNYEAQ. V was pared by 6 bases and J by 7 bases, with 13 bases of the junction left unmatched.

The chain combines TRBV27 with TRBJ2-1; weak D call: TRBD2 (7 bases). CDR1 and CDR2 from the germline V gene are MNHEY and SMNVEV (reference sequence). The CDR3 loop spans 16 amino acids. Trimming took 4 bases from V and 10 from J, leaving 23 bases between them. The CDR3 DNA reads as TGTGCCAGCAGTTGGAATGGCGGGGGCACGCAATGGGAGCAGTTCTTC. The encoded protein is CASSWNGGGTQWEQFF.